This T cell receptor (beta chain) derives from a study of circulating and synovial CD4+ cells in juvenile arthritis. Study-level findings and limits: Some such blood samples were as oligoclonal as synovium. Circulating pathogenic-like lymphocytes shared a substantially higher fraction of CDR3 sequences with synovium than bulk blood. Traditional Vbeta family usage analysis missed the pathogenic-like versus bulk difference. T cell genome counts differed by at least an order of magnitude between CPL and CD4 samples.

CDR3 length: 14 amino acids. V was pared by 0 bases and J by 6 bases, with 11 bases between. The germline V gene encodes CDR1 GTSNPN and CDR2 SVGIG (reference sequence). Assay used: immunoSEQ multiplex PCR; TCRdb lists only in-frame clones, some missing. The sample contains approximately 36,000 clones, approximately 94% of which appear only once. Notes on this clone: No antigen is known for it.

This TCR came from a human donor with juvenile idiopathic arthritis. This chain connects TRBV30 to TRBJ2-2, with a possible D match to TRBD2 (5 bases). The sequenced sample was CD4+ T cells from blood. CDR3 in DNA: TGTGCCTGGAGTGTAAGGGTCGGGGCCGGGGAGCTGTTTTTT. It translates to CAWSVRVGAGELFF.